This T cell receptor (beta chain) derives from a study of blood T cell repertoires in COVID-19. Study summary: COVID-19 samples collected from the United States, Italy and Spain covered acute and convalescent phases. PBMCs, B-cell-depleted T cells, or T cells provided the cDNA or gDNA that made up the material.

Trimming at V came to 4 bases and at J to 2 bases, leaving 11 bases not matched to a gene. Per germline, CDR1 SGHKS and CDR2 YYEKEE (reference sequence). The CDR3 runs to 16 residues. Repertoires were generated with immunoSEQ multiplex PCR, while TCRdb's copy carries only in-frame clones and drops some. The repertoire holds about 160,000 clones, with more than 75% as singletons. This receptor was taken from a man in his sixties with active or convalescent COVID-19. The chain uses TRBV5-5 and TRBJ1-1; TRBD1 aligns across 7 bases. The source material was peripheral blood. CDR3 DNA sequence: TGTGCCAGCAGCAGCCGGGGAGACAGGGCTAACACTGAAGCTTTCTTT. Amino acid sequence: CASSSRGDRANTEAFF.